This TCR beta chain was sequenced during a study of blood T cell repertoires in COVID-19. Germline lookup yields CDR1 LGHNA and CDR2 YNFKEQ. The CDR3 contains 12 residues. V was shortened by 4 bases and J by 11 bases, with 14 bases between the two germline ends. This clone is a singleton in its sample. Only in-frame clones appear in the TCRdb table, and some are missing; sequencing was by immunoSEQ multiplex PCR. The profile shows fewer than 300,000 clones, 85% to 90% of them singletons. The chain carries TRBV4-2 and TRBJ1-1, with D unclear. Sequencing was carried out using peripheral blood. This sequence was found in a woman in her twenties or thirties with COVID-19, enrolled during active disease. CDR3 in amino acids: CASSPEGLNAFF. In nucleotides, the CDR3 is TGTGCCAGCAGCCCAGAAGGACTGAATGCTTTCTTT.